The 27 T cell receptor beta chains below come from one sample, sequenced in a study of blood T cell repertoires in COVID-19. Generated by immunoSEQ multiplex PCR, the TCRdb table keeps only in-frame clones and is missing some. The table includes some 130,000 clones, approximately 88% detected once. The sequenced sample was peripheral blood. These TCRs come from an elderly woman with acute or convalescent COVID-19.

This chain uses TRBV7-7 with TRBJ2-5; 8 nucleotides match TRBD2. The CDR3 is 15 amino acids. Germline-derived CDR1 and CDR2 are SSHAT and FNYEAQ (reference sequence). J was trimmed by 5 bases and V by 1 base; bases with no gene match: 6. DNA of the CDR3: TGTGCCAGCAGCTTAGGGGCTAGCGGGCAGGAGACCCAGTACTTC. Amino acids: CASSLGASGQETQYF.

The chain couples TRBV9 to TRBJ2-7; 8 bases align to TRBD1. Germline CDR1 and CDR2: SGDLS and YYNGEE. The CDR3 runs 16 residues. V dropped 0 bases and J dropped 3; count of bases not matched to a gene: 8. This CDR3 reads CASSVDGQGVVYEQYF. As DNA, the CDR3 is TGTGCCAGCAGCGTAGATGGACAGGGCGTCGTCTACGAGCAGTACTTC.

The rearrangement uses TRBV30 and TRBJ2-7; 7 bases map to TRBD2. CDR3 size: 12 residues. Trimming took 0 bases from V and 11 from J; bases not matched to a gene: 7. Germline lookup yields CDR1 GTSNPN and CDR2 SVGIG (reference sequence). The CDR3 DNA is TGTGCCTGGAGTGTACTTTCGGGAGGAAAGTACTTC. It yields the protein CAWSVLSGGKYF.

This chain connects TRBV2 to TRBJ1-5; D perhaps matches TRBD1 (6 bases). The CDR3 runs to 16 residues. Per germline, CDR1 SNHLY and CDR2 FYNNEI. V lost 2 bases and J 0 bases, leaving 11 bases between the germline ends. CDR3 protein: CASSEPGQTSNQPQHF. The CDR3 DNA follows: TGTGCCAGCAGTGAACCGGGACAAACTAGCAATCAGCCCCAGCATTTT.

This clone was seen a single time. CDR3 sequence: CASSQEVQTSGRAYEQYF. The CDR3 DNA follows: TGCGCCAGCAGCCAAGAAGTTCAAACTAGCGGGAGGGCGTACGAGCAGTACTTC. This sequence joins TRBV4-3 and TRBJ2-7; 13 nucleotides match TRBD2. Per the germline V gene, CDR1 is LGHNA and CDR2 is YSLEER. Trimming cost V 0 bases and J 4 bases; bases outside gene matches: 9. The CDR3 runs to 18 residues.

V usage is TRBV6-5 and J usage is TRBJ1-4; D is perhaps TRBD1 (5 bases). Looked up from germline, CDR1 is MNHEY and CDR2 is SVGAGI. V lost 6 bases and J 3 bases, leaving 14 bases between the germline ends. CDR3 length: 15 residues. The CDR3, as DNA: TGTGCCAGCAGGAGCGGGGGGGGAGCTAATGAAAAACTGTTTTTT. It codes for CASRSGGGANEKLFF.

The genes are TRBV27 and TRBJ1-4; 9 nucleotides line up with TRBD1. V trimming: 6 bases; J trimming: 4 bases; junction bases outside the gene matches: 15. Germline V gene sequence: CDR1 MNHEY, CDR2 SMNVEV (reference sequence). This CDR3 region has 18 residues. The CDR3 sequence is CASRITGTGFTRNEKLFF. The CDR3 bases are TGTGCCAGCAGGATAACCGGGACAGGGTTTACCCGTAATGAAAAACTGTTTTTT.

The chain links TRBV30 to TRBJ1-5; TRBD1 might be the D (5 bases). V lost 5 bases and J lost 3, with 11 bases in between. The CDR3 is 13 residues long. The germline gives CDR1 GTSNPN, CDR2 SVGIG (reference sequence). The CDR3 region is CAWSRGINQPQHF. The CDR3 nucleotides read TGTGCCTGGTCCCGGGGGATCAATCAGCCCCAGCATTTT.

The J gene is TRBJ2-1, the V gene TRBV5-4; TRBD2 agrees at 7 bases. Germline V gene lookup returns CDR1 SGHNT and CDR2 YYREEE (reference sequence). The junction had 10 bases not matched to a gene; V was cut back by 4 bases and J by 0 bases. The CDR3 sequence is 17 residues long. The CDR3 region is CASSPELAPTSYNEQFF. The CDR3 bases are TGTGCCAGCAGCCCCGAACTAGCGCCCACCTCCTACAATGAGCAGTTCTTC. Variable domain in full (rest from reference TRBV5-4 and TRBJ2-1): ETGVTQSPTHLIKTRGQQVTLRCSSQSGHNTVSWYQQALGQGPQFIFQYYREEENGRGNFPPRFSGLQFPNYSSELNVNALELDDSALYLCASSPELAPTSYNEQFFGPGTRLTVL.

The CDR3 reads CASSMQGMDGYTF. The DNA for the CDR3 is TGTGCCAGTAGTATGCAGGGTATGGATGGCTACACCTTC. The chain is built from TRBV19 and TRBJ1-2, with a weak D call TRBD1 (5 bases). In germline, CDR1 is LNHDA, CDR2 SQIVND (reference sequence). This CDR3 has 13 amino acids. V was trimmed by 3 bases and J by 6 bases, leaving 11 bases between them.

This chain joins TRBV19 and TRBJ1-3, with unresolved D. Germline CDR1 reads LNHDA; CDR2 reads SQIVND (reference sequence). This CDR3 has 13 amino acids. Trimming removed 6 bases at V and 8 bases at J, with 14 bases between. In DNA form, the CDR3 reads TGTGCCAGTAGGAGACTGCGAGACGACACCATATATTTT. It encodes CASRRLRDDTIYF. The full variable domain, completed using reference TRBV19 and TRBJ1-3, is DGGITQSPKYLFRKEGQNVTLSCEQNLNHDAMYWYRQDPGQGLRLIYYSQIVNDFQKGDIAEGYSVSREKKESFPLTVTSAQKNPTAFYLCASRRLRDDTIYFGEGSWLTVV.

This chain joins TRBV10-3 and TRBJ1-6; 7 bases map to TRBD1. After removal of 10 bases from V and 3 bases from J, the junction contained 12 bases not matched to a gene. The CDR3 is 16 residues long. Germline-derived CDR1 and CDR2 are ENHRY and SYGVKD. In DNA, the CDR3 is TGTGCCACGGAGAAAGGGACAGAAAACTATAATTCACCCCTCCACTTT. Protein product: CATEKGTENYNSPLHF.

The chain links TRBV7-9 to TRBJ2-6; D is possibly TRBD1 (5 bases). Germline lookup yields CDR1 SEHNR and CDR2 FQNEAQ (reference sequence). Trimming removed 10 bases at V and 0 bases at J, with 16 bases between. The CDR3 is 16 residues long. The chain's CDR3 is CATPDIASSGANVLTF. Written as DNA, the CDR3 is TGTGCCACCCCGGACATCGCCAGCTCTGGGGCCAACGTCCTGACTTTC.

V and J are TRBV24-1 and TRBJ1-1, with 9 nucleotides matching TRBD1. The germline V gene encodes CDR1 KGHDR and CDR2 SFDVKD. The CDR3 spans 12 residues. Trimming cost V 4 bases and J 11 bases; bases outside gene matches: 4. CDR3 protein: CATSDGTGYAFF. CDR3 sequence (DNA): TGTGCCACCAGTGACGGGACAGGGTACGCTTTCTTT.

The gene calls are TRBV7-9 and TRBJ2-5; TRBD2 agrees at 10 bases. This CDR3 spans 15 amino acids. Germline CDR1 and CDR2: SEHNR and FQNEAQ (reference sequence). Germline trimming cut 5 bases from V and 5 bases from J; bases unmatched to any gene: 8. CDR3 coding DNA: TGTGCCAGCAGCCCCCCGGGACTAGCGTTCGAGACCCAGTACTTC. This codes for CASSPPGLAFETQYF.

The V call is TRBV29-1, the J call TRBJ2-5; 7 bases are shared with TRBD2. The V gene's germline CDR1 is SQVTM and CDR2 ANQGSEA. Trimming took 7 bases from V and 5 from J; bases not matched to a gene: 7. CDR3 size: 12 residues. The CDR3 protein is CSDGGLVETQYF. The CDR3 nucleotides are TGCAGCGACGGGGGGTTGGTGGAGACCCAGTACTTC.

This sequence joins TRBV7-2 and TRBJ1-1; D gene uncertain. Germline CDR1 and CDR2: SGHTA and FQGNSA. The CDR3 sequence is 13 residues long. Trimming removed 4 bases from V and 1 base from J, with 7 bases in between. CDR3 loop: CASSWEGNTEAFF. CDR3 bases: TGTGCCAGCAGCTGGGAGGGGAACACTGAAGCTTTCTTT.

This clone has a handful of counts. The chain uses TRBV5-6 and TRBJ2-5; no firm D call. Trimming shortened V by 1 base and J by 11 bases, and 9 bases separated the two germline ends. The CDR3 sequence is 11 residues long. In germline, CDR1 is SGHDT, CDR2 YYEEEE. The CDR3 spells CASSLFSTQYF. In DNA, the CDR3 is TGTGCCAGCAGCTTGTTTAGTACGCAGTACTTC.

This rearrangement joins TRBV4-3 to TRBJ1-2; D is possibly TRBD1 (5 bases). The ends were cut back, 0 bases at V and 1 base at J, with 9 bases in the middle. Germline V gene data show CDR1 as LGHNA and CDR2 as YSLEER. This CDR3 region has 15 residues. The CDR3 sequence: CASSQDRGINYGYTF. Written as DNA, the CDR3 is TGCGCCAGCAGCCAAGATAGGGGAATTAACTATGGCTACACCTTC.

This clone was observed a few times. The gene calls are TRBV19 and TRBJ2-7, with D perhaps TRBD1 (5 bases). Trimming stripped 4 bases from V and 3 bases from J, with 10 bases between. CDR3 length: 13 residues. Germline assignment: CDR1 LNHDA and CDR2 SQIVND (reference sequence). DNA for the CDR3: TGTGCCAGTAGTACAGGGTATGGCTACGAGCAGTACTTC. Protein: CASSTGYGYEQYF.

V and J are TRBV5-4 and TRBJ2-3; TRBD2 matches at 12 bases. Losses at the gene ends were 4 bases for V and 4 bases for J; bases not matched to a gene: 10. Germline CDR1 reads SGHNT; CDR2 reads YYREEE (reference sequence). The CDR3 has 17 residues. As DNA, the CDR3 is TGTGCCAGCAGCCTCGAGCCTAGCGGGAGGGGAGCAGATACGCAGTATTTT. This sequence encodes CASSLEPSGRGADTQYF.

V is TRBV11-2 and J is TRBJ1-1; 7 bases align to TRBD1. This CDR3 spans 14 amino acids. The V gene end was trimmed by 5 bases and the J gene end by 1 base; junction bases not matched to a gene: 4. The germline V gene encodes CDR1 SGHAT and CDR2 FQNNGV. DNA of the CDR3: TGTGCCAGCAGCCTAAGGACAGGGAACACTGAAGCTTTCTTT. Encoded protein: CASSLRTGNTEAFF.

This chain joins TRBV6-6 and TRBJ2-5; weak D call: TRBD2 (5 bases). Trimming removed 5 bases at V and 3 bases at J, with 19 bases between. The CDR3 runs 16 residues. CDR1 MNHNY and CDR2 SVGAGI come from the germline V gene (reference sequence). The CDR3 sequence: CASSPLGRKAEETQYF. CDR3 bases: TGTGCCAGCAGTCCGCTGGGCAGGAAAGCGGAAGAGACCCAGTACTTC.

The J gene is TRBJ1-2, the V gene TRBV30, with no clear D. The germline V gene has CDR1 GTSNPN and CDR2 SVGIG (reference sequence). V was cut by 4 bases and J by 4 bases, with 10 bases left in between. There are 12 residues in the CDR3. The CDR3 DNA sequence: TGTGCCTGGACTGACTCTGCCTATGGCTACACCTTC. Its translation is CAWTDSAYGYTF.

The rearrangement joins TRBV6-1 to TRBJ1-4, with 9 positions matching TRBD1. This CDR3 is built from 17 residues. From germline, CDR1 is MNHNS and CDR2 SASEGT. With V trimmed by 4 bases and J by 1 base, 7 bases remained unmatched. CDR3 protein: CASSGGTGLRTNEKLFF. The CDR3 DNA follows: TGTGCCAGCAGTGGCGGGACAGGGCTTAGAACTAATGAAAAACTGTTTTTT.

The chain uses TRBV6-1 and TRBJ2-7; D remains unclear. Trimming stripped 1 base from V and 2 bases from J, with 12 bases between. Per germline, CDR1 MNHNS and CDR2 SASEGT. The CDR3 has 15 amino acids. The CDR3 bases are TGTGCCAGCAGTGAAGATGCTGGCACAACCTACGAGCAGTACTTC. Amino acid sequence: CASSEDAGTTYEQYF.

The table lists this clone with a count of one. The chain joins TRBV7-2 to TRBJ2-1, with a tentative D call TRBD1 (6 bases). CDR3 length: 13 amino acids. Trimming left V 4 bases short and J 10 bases short, with 14 bases between. The germline gives CDR1 SGHTA, CDR2 FQGNSA. CDR3 region: CASSSQGVGEQFF. The CDR3 bases are TGTGCCAGCAGCTCACAGGGAGTGGGGGAGCAGTTCTTC.